This T cell receptor beta chain was identified in a study of shared clonotypes between healthy human individuals. It was at deep level that the assay was run. About 30,000 T cell genomes, or about 0.2 ug DNA, went into the sorted-subset replicate PCRs. TCRdb keeps only in-frame clones here, not all; method: immunoSEQ multiplex PCR. The sample lists about 2.3 million clones; just under 95% were seen once. Trimming took off 4 bases at V and 3 bases at J, with 7 bases between the two ends. The CDR3 extends over 13 amino acids. Germline lookup yields CDR1 SGHTA and CDR2 FQGTGA. This TCR was sampled from a man younger than 30 in good health. Some clones in this sample may be carry-over from other donors' samples. Sequenced sample: naive CD4+ T cells from PBMCs. Subset noted: CD45RA+ positively selected. This chain uses TRBV7-3 with TRBJ2-1; D is undetermined. CDR3 protein: CASSSNSYNEQFF. The CDR3, as DNA: TGTGCCAGCAGCTCAAACAGCTACAATGAGCAGTTCTTC.